What follows describes a single T cell receptor (beta chain). This entry belongs to a study of OX40 agonist ivuxolimab in advanced cancers. Sequenced by immunoSEQ multiplex PCR; TCRdb stores in-frame clones only, minus some. The profile shows approximately 27,000 clones, about 80% of them singletons. The CDR3 runs 15 residues. Trimming took 3 bases from V and 0 from J; bases not matched to a gene: 2. Per the germline V gene, CDR1 is SGHNT and CDR2 is YENEEA. Here the sequenced sample was CD4+ or CD8+ T cells sorted from blood, taken in a trial of the OX40 agonist ivuxolimab. The TCR originated in an adult with an advanced solid tumor such as melanoma, head and neck, liver or kidney cancer. The chain has TRBV11-3 and TRBJ2-1; 7 positions agree with TRBD1. This CDR3 reads CASSFSGGSYNEQFF. DNA for the CDR3: TGTGCCAGCAGCTTTTCAGGGGGCTCCTACAATGAGCAGTTCTTC.